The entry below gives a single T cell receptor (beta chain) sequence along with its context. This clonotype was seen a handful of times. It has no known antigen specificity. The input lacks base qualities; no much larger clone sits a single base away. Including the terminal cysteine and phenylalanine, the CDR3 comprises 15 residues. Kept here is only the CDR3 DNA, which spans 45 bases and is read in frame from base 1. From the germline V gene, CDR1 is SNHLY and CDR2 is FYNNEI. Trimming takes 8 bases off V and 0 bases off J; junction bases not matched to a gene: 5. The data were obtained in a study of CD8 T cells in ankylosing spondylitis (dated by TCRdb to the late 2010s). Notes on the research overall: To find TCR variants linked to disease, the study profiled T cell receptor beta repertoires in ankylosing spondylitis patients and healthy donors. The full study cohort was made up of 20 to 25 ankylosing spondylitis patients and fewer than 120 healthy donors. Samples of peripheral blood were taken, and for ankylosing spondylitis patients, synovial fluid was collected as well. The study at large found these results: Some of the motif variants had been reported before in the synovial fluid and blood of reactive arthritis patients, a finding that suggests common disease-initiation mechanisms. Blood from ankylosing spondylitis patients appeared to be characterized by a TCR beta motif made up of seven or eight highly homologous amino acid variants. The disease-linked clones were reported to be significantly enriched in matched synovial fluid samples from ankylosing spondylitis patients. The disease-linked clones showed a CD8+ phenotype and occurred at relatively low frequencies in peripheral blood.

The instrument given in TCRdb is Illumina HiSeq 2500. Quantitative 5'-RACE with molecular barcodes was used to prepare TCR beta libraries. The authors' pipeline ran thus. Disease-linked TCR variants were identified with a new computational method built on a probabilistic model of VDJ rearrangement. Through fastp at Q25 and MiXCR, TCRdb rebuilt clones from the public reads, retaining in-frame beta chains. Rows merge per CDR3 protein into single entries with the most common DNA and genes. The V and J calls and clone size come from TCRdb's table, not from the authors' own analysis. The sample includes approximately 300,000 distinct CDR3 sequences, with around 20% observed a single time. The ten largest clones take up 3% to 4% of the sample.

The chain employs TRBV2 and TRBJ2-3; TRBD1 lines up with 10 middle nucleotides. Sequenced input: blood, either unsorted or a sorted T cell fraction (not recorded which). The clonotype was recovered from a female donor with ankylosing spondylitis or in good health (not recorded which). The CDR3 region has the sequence CASDRDRGSTDTQYF. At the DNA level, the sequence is TGTGCCAGCGACCGGGACAGGGGTAGCACAGATACGCAGTATTTT.